What follows describes a single TCR beta chain. What antigen it recognizes has not been identified. The input lacks base qualities; no much larger clone sits a single base away. The data were taken from a study of T cells in Graves' hyperthyroidism and ophthalmopathy (dated by TCRdb to the late 2010s). For the wider study: TCR V-J signatures able to tell the groups apart were searched for in a discovery cohort of 95 or so patients, of whom under 45 had Graves' ophthalmopathy and roughly 59 had stable Graves' hyperthyroidism. After sampling, hyperthyroidism patients received methimazole starting at 30 mg daily, and ophthalmopathy patients received high-dose intravenous methylprednisolone. In addition, the study compared T-cell repertoires in thyroid tissue and in blood from about 6 Graves' hyperthyroidism patients. For training and testing, the 100 or so patients in the discovery cohort were randomly divided in a 7:3 ratio. According to the paper, TCR Vbeta CDR3 sequencing was carried out on 135 peripheral blood samples, which came from around 43 ophthalmopathy, some 73 hyperthyroidism and about 17 progressor patients. Prospective prediction of ophthalmopathy was tested in an independent validation cohort of 18 to 20 hyperthyroidism patients and 15 to 17 patients who later progressed to ophthalmopathy.

The TCR beta CDR3 regions were amplified from RNA transcripts. A first-round RT-PCR of the TCR CDR3 used the HTBI primer set with the Qiagen OneStep RT-PCR kit. Libraries were constructed in a second round of multiplex PCR, after which size selection and purification were performed. The libraries were sequenced on an Illumina HiSeq2000 using paired-end 100 bp reads. The paper's processing steps were these. SOAPnuke was used to process the raw data, removing reads that contained adapters or uncalled bases, had a mean Phred below 15, or lacked an exact match to the constant primer or identifier. High-quality paired reads were merged with COPE v1.2.5, and unique nucleotide sequences were defined as clonotypes. MiTCR v1.1 was used to align clonotypes to the IMGT TRBV, TRBD and TRBJ reference segments. The analysis was restricted to V-J combinations with a frequency above 0.0001, which together covered about 99% of the repertoires. A TCS score was defined as the ratio of F50 (clonal expansion) to E x V (chaos), with BLOSUM62-based TCRdist applied between CDR3 peptides within each V-J. Welch's t-statistics and random forest reduced approximately 520 V-J features to fewer than 15, which were used in a naive Bayes classifier (R e1071). Thyroid-blood repertoire similarity was quantified with the Morisita-Horn index. TCRdb ran its own pipeline on the public reads, namely fastp trimming at Q25 and MiXCR clone calling, and kept in-frame beta chains. Each entry merges the rows of one CDR3 protein and shows their most common DNA and genes. The V and J calls and clone size are TCRdb's, not the authors'. The sample records hundreds of thousands of distinct CDR3 sequences, approximately 42% of which are singletons. Less than 9% of the sample is taken by the ten largest.

Any patient with an uncontrolled infection, another autoimmune disease, pregnancy or lactation was excluded. Clinical symptoms, serum thyroxine and TRAb, thyroid ultrasound, and orbital computed tomography formed the basis for the diagnoses. Total RNA was extracted with Trizol reagent, and quality was checked on an Agilent 2100 Bioanalyzer. What the authors observed across the whole study: In validation, the model predicted progression to ophthalmopathy a median of around 6.5 months before onset, with over 60% sensitivity and just under 75% specificity. Most expanded thyroid clonotypes (frequency above 0.001) were also detected in blood, a finding suggesting that blood repertoires may reflect thyroid immune responses. Sample size was not statistically predetermined, and blinding of investigators to group allocation was not performed. A 13 V-J signature model separated ophthalmopathy from stable hyperthyroidism, with just over 85% sensitivity and 81.08% specificity in cross-validation and 80%/75% in testing.

The germline V gene gives CDR1 as MNHEY and CDR2 as SVGAGI. The CDR3 covers 16 residues, taking in both the cysteine and the phenylalanine. Only CDR3 DNA is held: 48 bases, read in frame from base 1. The junction carries 16 bases between V and J, which are trimmed by 7 bases and 0 bases respectively. The receptor comes from an adult man with Graves' disease, either hyperthyroidism or ophthalmopathy (not recorded which). The sample consisted of peripheral blood or thyroid tissue (not recorded which). The V and J genes are TRBV6-5 and TRBJ1-5; no D gene is confidently identified. Here the CDR3 is given as CASKPLTGDSNQPQHF. The base sequence is TGTGCCAGCAAACCCTTAACTGGGGATAGCAATCAGCCCCAGCATTTT.